The source of this T cell receptor (beta chain) is a study of blood T cell repertoires in COVID-19. Sequencing was performed with immunoSEQ multiplex PCR; in TCRdb, only in-frame clones are kept and a portion is missing. The sample records over 200,000 clones, roughly 90% being singletons. The CDR3 is 15 amino acids. Germline lookup yields CDR1 WNHNN and CDR2 SYGVQD (reference sequence). Trimming took off 9 bases at V and 5 bases at J, with 22 bases between the two ends. This clone was recorded at least ten times. This clonotype originated in a human donor in a cohort sampled during active COVID-19. This sequence joins TRBV10-1 and TRBJ2-5, with D unclear. The sequencing input was peripheral blood. CDR3: CASTFRLVVRETQYF. CDR3 DNA sequence: TGCGCCAGTACTTTCAGGTTGGTAGTTCGGGAGACCCAGTACTTC.